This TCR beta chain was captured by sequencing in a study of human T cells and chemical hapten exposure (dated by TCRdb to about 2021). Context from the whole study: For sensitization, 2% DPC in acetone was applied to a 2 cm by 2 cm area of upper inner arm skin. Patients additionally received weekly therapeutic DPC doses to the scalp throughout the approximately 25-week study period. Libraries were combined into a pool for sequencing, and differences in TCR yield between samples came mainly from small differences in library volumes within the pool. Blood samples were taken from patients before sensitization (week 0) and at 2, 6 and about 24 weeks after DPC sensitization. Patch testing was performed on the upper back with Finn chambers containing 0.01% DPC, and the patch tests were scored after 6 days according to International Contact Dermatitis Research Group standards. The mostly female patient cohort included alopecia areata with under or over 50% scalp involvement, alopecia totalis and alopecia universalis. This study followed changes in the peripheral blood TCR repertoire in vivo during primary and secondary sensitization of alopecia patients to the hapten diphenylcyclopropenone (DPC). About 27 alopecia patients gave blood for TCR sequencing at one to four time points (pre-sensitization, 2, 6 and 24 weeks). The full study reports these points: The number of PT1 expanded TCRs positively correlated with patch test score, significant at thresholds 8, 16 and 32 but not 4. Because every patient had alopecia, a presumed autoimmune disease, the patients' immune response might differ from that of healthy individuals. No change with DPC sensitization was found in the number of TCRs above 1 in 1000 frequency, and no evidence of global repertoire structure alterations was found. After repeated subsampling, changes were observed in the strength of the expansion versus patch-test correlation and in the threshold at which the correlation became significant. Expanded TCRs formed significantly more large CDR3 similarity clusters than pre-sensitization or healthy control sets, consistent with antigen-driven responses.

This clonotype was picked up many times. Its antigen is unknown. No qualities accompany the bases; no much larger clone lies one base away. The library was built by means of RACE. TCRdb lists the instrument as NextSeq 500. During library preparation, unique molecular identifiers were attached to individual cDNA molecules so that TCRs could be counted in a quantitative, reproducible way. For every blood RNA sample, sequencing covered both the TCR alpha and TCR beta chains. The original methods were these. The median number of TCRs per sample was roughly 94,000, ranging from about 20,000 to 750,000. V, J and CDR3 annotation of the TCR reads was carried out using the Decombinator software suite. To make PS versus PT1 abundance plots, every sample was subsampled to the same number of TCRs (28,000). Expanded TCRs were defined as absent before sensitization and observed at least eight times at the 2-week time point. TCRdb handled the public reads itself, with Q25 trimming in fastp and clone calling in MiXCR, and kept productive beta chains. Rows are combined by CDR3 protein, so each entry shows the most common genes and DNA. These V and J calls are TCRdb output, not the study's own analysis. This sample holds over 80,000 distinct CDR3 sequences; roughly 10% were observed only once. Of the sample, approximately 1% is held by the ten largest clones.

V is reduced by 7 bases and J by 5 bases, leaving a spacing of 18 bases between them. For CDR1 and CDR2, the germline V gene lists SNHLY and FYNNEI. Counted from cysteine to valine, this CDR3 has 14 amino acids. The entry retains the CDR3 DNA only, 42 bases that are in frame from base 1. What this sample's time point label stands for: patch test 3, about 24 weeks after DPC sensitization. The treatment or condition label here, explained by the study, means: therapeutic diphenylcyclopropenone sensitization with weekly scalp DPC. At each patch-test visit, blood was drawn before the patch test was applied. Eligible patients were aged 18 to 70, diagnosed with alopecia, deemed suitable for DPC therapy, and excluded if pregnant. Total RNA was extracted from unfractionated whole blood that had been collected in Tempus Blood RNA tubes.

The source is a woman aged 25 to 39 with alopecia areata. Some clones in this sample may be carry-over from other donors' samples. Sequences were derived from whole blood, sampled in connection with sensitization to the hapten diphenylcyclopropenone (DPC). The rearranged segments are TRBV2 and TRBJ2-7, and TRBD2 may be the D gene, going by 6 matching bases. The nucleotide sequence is TGTGCCAGCATGATGGGGGACTTGACTGACGAGCAGTACGTC. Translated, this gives CASMMGDLTDEQYV.